Described below is a single TCR beta chain sequence and its context. The target antigen is unknown. This sample stems from a study of CD8 T cells in ankylosing spondylitis. Germline lookup yields CDR1 MNHEY and CDR2 SVGAGI. The CDR3 consists of 15 residues. The ends were cut back, 0 bases at V and 5 bases at J, with 13 bases in the middle. Study outcomes and limitations: Several highly homologous variants formed a TCR beta motif that appeared characteristic of ankylosing spondylitis blood. The authors found the disease-linked clones to be CD8+ and relatively rare in peripheral blood. In reactive arthritis synovial fluid and blood, some motif variants had been reported before. Clones linked to disease were reported to show significant enrichment in matched ankylosing spondylitis synovial fluid.

5'-RACE, quantitative and with molecular barcodes, yielded the TCR beta libraries. One entry per CDR3 protein, called by TCRdb with MiXCR from the 5' RACE reads. The sample gives more than 600,000 distinct CDR3 sequences, roughly 19% of which show up once; 15% to 20% is in the top ten. This chain uses TRBV6-5 with TRBJ2-5, with D possibly being TRBD1 or TRBD2 (6 bases each). Sequenced sample: blood, either unsorted or a sorted T cell fraction (not recorded which). The TCR sequence derives from a male donor with ankylosing spondylitis. The CDR3 loop is CASSYSVRGDETQYF. CDR3 coding DNA: TGTGCCAGCAGTTACTCGGTTAGGGGGGATGAGACCCAGTACTTC.